Below, one T cell receptor (beta chain) is given with its context. These data originate in a study of blood T cell repertoires in COVID-19. The data were produced by immunoSEQ multiplex PCR, yet TCRdb's version contains in-frame clones alone and is incomplete. This sample has around 100,000 clones, with more than 80% found just once. The trim removed 3 bases at V and 8 bases at J, leaving 7 bases unmatched. Germline V lookup: CDR1 KGHSH, CDR2 LQKENI. The CDR3 runs to 15 residues. This clonotype was sampled from a man between 60 and 70 years old with acute or convalescent COVID-19. This chain links TRBV18 with TRBJ1-4, with 9 bases aligning to TRBD1. Sequenced sample: peripheral blood. CDR3 amino acids: CASSPPGQGLEKLFF. CDR3 coding DNA: TGTGCCAGCTCACCGCCTGGACAGGGGTTAGAAAAACTGTTTTTT.